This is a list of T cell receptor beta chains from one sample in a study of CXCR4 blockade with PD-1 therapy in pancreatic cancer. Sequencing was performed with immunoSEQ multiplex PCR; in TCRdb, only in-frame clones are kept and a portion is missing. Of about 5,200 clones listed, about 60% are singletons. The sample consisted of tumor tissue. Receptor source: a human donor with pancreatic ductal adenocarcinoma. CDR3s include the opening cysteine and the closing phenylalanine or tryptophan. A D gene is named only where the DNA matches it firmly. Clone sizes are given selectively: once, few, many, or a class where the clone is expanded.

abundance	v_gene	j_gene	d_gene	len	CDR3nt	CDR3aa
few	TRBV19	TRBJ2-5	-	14	TGTGCCAGTAGTATAGACCACGGGGTGGAGACCCAGTACTTC	CASSIDHGVETQYF
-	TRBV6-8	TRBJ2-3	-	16	TGTGCCAGCAGTTACACGCCGGGGGCCCTCACAGATACGCAGTATTTT	CASSYTPGALTDTQYF
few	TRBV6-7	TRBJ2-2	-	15	TGTGCCAGCAGTGAATTTCTGGGGGGAACCGGGGAGCTGTTTTTT	CASSEFLGGTGELFF
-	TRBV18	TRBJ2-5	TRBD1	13	TGTGCCAGCTCCTCCGGGACAGAAGAGACCCAGTACTTC	CASSSGTEETQYF
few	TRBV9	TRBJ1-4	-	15	TGTGCCAGCAGCGGATGGGGCGGTATTAATGAAAAACTGTTTTTT	CASSGWGGINEKLFF
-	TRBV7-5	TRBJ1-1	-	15	TGTGCCAGCAGCTTTCAGGGGGCAGTAGGAACTGAAGCTTTCTTT	CASSFQGAVGTEAFF
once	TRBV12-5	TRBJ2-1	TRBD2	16	TGTGCTAGTGGTCCACCCGGGACTAGCGGACTTAATGAGCAGTTCTTC	CASGPPGTSGLNEQFF
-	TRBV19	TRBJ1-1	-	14	TGTGCCAGTAGTTGGGGCAAAGGGAACACTGAAGCTTTCTTT	CASSWGKGNTEAFF
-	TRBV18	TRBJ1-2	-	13	TGTGCCAGCTCAACGGACCGCGGCTACGGCTACACCTTC	CASSTDRGYGYTF
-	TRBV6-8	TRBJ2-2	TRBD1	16	TGTGCCATCAGCAACTCTGGGACAGGGAACACCGGGGAGCTGTTTTTT	CAISNSGTGNTGELFF
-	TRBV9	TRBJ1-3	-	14	TGTGCCAGCAGCGTAGTGCCGGACGGAAACACCATATATTTT	CASSVVPDGNTIYF
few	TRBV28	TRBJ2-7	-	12	TGTGCCAGCAGTTTACCTGACTACGAGCAGTACTTC	CASSLPDYEQYF